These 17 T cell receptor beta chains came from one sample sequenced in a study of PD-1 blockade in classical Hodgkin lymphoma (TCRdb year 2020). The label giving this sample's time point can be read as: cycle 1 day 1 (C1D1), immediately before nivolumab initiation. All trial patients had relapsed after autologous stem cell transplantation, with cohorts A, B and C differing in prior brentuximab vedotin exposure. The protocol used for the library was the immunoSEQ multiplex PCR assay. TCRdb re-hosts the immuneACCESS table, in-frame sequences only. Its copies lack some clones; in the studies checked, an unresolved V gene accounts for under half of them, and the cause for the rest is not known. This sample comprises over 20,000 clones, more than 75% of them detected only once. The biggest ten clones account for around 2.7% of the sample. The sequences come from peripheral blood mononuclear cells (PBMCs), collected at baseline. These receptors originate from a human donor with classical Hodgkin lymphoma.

CDR3 sequence (DNA): TGCGCCAGCTCCACAGGGGGGGTAAACAATGAGCAGTTCTTC. It is translated as CASSTGGVNNEQFF. The chain has TRBV5-1 and TRBJ2-1, with D possibly TRBD1 on 8 matching bases. Trimming removed 7 bases from V and 5 bases from J, with 16 bases in between. The CDR3 runs 14 residues. Germline loops: CDR1 SGHRS, CDR2 YFSETQ. The full variable domain, in which reference TRBV5-1 and TRBJ2-1 provide the parts outside the CDR3, is KAGVTQTPRYLIKTRGQQVTLSCSPISGHRSVSWYQQTPGQGLQFLFEYFSETQRNKGNFPGRFSGRQFSNSRSEMNVSTLELGDSALYLCASSTGGVNNEQFFGPGTRLTVL.

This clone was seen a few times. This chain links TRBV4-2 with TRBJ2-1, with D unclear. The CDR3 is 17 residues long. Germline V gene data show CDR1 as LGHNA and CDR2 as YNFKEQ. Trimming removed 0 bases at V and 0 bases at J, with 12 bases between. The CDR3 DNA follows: TGTGCCAGCAGCCAAGATTTGGGGTTCAGCTCCTACAATGAGCAGTTCTTC. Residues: CASSQDLGFSSYNEQFF.

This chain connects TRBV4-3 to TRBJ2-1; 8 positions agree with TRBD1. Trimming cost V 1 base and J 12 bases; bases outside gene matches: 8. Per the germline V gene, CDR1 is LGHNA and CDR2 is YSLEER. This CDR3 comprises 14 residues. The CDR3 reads CASSQGGFGTGQFF. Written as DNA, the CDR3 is TGCGCCAGCAGCCAAGGGGGTTTCGGGACAGGGCAGTTCTTC.

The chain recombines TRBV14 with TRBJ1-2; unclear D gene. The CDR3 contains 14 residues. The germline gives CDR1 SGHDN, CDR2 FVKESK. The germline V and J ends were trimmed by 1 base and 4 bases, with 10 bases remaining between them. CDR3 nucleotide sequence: TGTGCCAGCAGCCAAGCGGTCAGACTCTATGGCTACACCTTC. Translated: CASSQAVRLYGYTF.

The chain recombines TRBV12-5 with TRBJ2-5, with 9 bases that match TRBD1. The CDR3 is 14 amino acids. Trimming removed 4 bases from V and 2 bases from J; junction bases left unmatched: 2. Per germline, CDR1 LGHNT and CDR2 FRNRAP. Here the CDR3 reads CASGSGTGQETQYF. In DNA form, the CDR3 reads TGTGCTAGTGGTTCGGGGACAGGGCAAGAGACCCAGTACTTC.

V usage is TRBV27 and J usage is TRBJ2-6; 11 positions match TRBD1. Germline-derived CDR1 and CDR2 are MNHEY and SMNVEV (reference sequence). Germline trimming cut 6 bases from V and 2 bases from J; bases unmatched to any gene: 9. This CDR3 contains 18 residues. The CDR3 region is CASREPGQGVPGANVLTF. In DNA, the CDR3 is TGTGCCAGCAGAGAACCGGGACAGGGGGTACCTGGGGCCAACGTCCTGACTTTC.

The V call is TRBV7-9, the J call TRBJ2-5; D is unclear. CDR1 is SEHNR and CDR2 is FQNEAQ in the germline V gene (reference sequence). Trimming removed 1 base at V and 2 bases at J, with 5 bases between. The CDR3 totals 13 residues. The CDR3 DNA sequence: TGTGCCAGCAGCTTAGACAGACAAGAGACCCAGTACTTC. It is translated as CASSLDRQETQYF.

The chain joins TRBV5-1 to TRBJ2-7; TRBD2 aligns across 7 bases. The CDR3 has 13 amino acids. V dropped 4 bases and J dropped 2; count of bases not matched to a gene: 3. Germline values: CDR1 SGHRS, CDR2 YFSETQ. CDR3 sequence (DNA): TGCGCCAGCAGCGAGGGAGGGGCCTACGAGCAGTACTTC. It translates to CASSEGGAYEQYF.

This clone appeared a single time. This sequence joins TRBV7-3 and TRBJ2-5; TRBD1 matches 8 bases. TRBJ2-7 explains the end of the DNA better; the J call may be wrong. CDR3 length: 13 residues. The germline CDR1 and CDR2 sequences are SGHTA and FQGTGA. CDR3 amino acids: CASGFGQGYEQYF. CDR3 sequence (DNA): TGTGCCAGCGGGTTTGGACAGGGCTACGAGCAGTACTTC.

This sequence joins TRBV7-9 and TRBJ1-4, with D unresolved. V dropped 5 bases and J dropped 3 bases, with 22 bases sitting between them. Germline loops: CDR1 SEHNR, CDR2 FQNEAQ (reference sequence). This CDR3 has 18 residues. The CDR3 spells CASSPNPLITESNEKLFF. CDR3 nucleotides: TGTGCCAGCAGCCCCAACCCCCTAATAACAGAATCTAATGAAAAACTGTTTTTT.

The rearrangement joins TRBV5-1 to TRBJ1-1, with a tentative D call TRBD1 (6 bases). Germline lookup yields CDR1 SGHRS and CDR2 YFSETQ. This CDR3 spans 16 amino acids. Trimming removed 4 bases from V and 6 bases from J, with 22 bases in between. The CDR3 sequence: CASSVGPGAASSEAFF. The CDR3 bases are TGCGCCAGCAGCGTGGGACCGGGGGCAGCGAGTTCTGAAGCTTTCTTT.

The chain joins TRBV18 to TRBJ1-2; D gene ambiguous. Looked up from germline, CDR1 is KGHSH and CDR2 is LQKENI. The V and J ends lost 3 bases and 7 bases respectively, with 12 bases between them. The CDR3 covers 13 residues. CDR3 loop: CASSPTVPSGYTF. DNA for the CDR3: TGTGCCAGCTCACCCACGGTTCCTAGTGGCTACACCTTC. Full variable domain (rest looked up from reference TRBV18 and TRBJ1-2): NAGVMQNPRHLVRRRGQEARLRCSPMKGHSHVYWYRQLPEEGLKFMVYLQKENIIDESGMPKERFSAEFPKEGPSILRIQQVVRGDSAAYFCASSPTVPSGYTFGSGTRLTVV.

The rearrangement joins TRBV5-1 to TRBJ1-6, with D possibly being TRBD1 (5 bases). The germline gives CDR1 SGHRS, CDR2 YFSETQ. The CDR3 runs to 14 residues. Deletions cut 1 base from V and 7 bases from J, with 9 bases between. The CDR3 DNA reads TGCGCCAGCAGCTTGCAGGGTACAAATTCACCCCTCCACTTT. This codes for CASSLQGTNSPLHF.

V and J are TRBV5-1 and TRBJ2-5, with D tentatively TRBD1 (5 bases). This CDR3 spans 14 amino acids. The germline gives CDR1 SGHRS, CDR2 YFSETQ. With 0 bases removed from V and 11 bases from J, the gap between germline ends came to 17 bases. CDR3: CASSLGQIGEEQYF. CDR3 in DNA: TGCGCCAGCAGCTTGGGACAGATTGGCGAAGAGCAGTACTTC.

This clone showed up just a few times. Written as DNA, the CDR3 is TGTGCCAGTAACGGGGAGCAGTTCTTC. As protein: CASNGEQFF. The J gene is TRBJ2-1, the V gene TRBV19; D unresolved. CDR3 length equals 9 residues. Trimming took off 7 bases at V and 10 bases at J, with 5 bases between the two ends. Germline V gene lookup returns CDR1 LNHDA and CDR2 SQIVND (reference sequence).

CDR3 protein: CASSTGPGEAFF. The CDR3 DNA sequence: TGTGCCAGCAGTACAGGGCCTGGTGAAGCTTTCTTT. V usage is TRBV7-2 and J usage is TRBJ1-1; D may be TRBD1 (6 bases). Trimming shortened V by 6 bases and J by 7 bases, and 12 bases separated the two germline ends. The CDR3 is made up of 12 amino acids. Germline lookup yields CDR1 SGHTA and CDR2 FQGNSA.

In DNA form, the CDR3 reads TGCGCCAGCAGCTTGGTGGCGGGGGTTGGGAATGAGCAGTTCTTC. This encodes CASSLVAGVGNEQFF. V is TRBV5-1 and J is TRBJ2-1, with 7 bases fitting TRBD2. The trim removed 0 bases at V and 7 bases at J, leaving 7 bases unmatched. Germline CDR1 and CDR2: SGHRS and YFSETQ. The CDR3 spans 15 residues.